Described below is a single T cell receptor beta chain sequence and its context. As yet, its antigen is unknown. This record belongs to a study of T-cell reconstitution after alpha-beta-depleted transplantation in children. During its preparation, the TCRbeta library received unique molecular identifiers. TCRdb reprocessed the PCR reads with MiXCR, giving one entry per CDR3 protein. The table lists 500,000 to 650,000 distinct CDR3 sequences, around 13% of them singletons. Overall study findings and caveats: Newly generated T cells supplied most T-cell counts and diversity one year post-transplant.

CDR3 length: 17 residues. J was trimmed by 3 bases and V by 5 bases; bases with no gene match: 14. Germline values: CDR1 SEHNR, CDR2 FQNEAQ (reference sequence). V is TRBV7-9 and J is TRBJ2-7; 9 nucleotides align to TRBD2. This TCR was sampled from a male patient aged 10-17 years who had a stem cell transplant for acute myeloid leukemia, so the T cells may come from the graft donor. Specimen: PBMCs, mostly from graft donor cells, collected 360 days after TCRalphabeta/CD19-depleted stem cell transplant. The CDR3 is CASSPKEDTSGYYEQYF. CDR3 DNA sequence: TGTGCCAGCAGCCCCAAAGAAGACACTAGCGGGTACTACGAGCAGTACTTC.